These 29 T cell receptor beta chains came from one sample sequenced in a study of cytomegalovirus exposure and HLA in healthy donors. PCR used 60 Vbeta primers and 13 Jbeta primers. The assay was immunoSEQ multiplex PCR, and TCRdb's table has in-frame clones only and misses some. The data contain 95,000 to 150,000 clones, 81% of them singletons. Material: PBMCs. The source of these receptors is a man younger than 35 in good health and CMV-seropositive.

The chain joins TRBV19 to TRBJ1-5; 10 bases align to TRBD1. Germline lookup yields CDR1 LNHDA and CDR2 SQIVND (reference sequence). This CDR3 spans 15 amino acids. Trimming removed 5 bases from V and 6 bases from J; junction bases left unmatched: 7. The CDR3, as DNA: TGTGCCAGTAGTCGGGACAGGGGCCCGGTTCAGCCCCAGCATTTT. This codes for CASSRDRGPVQPQHF.

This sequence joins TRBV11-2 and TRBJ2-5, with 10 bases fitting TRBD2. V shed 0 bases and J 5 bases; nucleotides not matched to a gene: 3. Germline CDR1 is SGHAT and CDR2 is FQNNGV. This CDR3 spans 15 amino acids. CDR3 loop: CASSLDPSGSETQYF. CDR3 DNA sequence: TGTGCCAGCAGCTTAGATCCTAGCGGGAGTGAGACCCAGTACTTC. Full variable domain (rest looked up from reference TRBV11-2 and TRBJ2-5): EAGVAQSPRYKIIEKRQSVAFWCNPISGHATLYWYQQILGQGPKLLIQFQNNGVVDDSQLPKDRFSAERLKGVDSTLKIQPAKLEDSAVYLCASSLDPSGSETQYFGPGTRLLVL.

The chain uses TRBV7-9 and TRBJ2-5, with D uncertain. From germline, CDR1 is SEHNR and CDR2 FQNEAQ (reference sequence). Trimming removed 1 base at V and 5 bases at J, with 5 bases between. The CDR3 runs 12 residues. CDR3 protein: CASSLDWETQYF. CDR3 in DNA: TGTGCCAGCAGCTTAGACTGGGAGACCCAGTACTTC.

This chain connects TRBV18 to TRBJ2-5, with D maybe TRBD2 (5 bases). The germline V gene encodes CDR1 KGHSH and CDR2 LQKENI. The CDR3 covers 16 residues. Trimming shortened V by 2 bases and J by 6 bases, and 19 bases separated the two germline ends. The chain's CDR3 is CASSPSSAGGSKTQYF. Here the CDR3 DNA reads TGTGCCAGCTCACCATCTTCGGCAGGAGGTTCGAAGACCCAGTACTTC.

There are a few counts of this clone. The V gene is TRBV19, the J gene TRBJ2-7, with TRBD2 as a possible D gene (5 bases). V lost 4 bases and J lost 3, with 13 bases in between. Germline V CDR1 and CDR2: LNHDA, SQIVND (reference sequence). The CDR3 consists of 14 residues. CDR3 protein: CASSTPLGNYEQYF. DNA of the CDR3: TGTGCCAGTAGTACCCCACTAGGAAACTACGAGCAGTACTTC.

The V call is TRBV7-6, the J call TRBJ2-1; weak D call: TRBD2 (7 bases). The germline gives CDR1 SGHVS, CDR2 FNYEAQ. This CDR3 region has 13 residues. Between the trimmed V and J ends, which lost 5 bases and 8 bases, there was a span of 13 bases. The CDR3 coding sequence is TGTGCCAGCAGCCTCTGGGAGGGGGATGAGCAGTTCTTC. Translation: CASSLWEGDEQFF.

CDR3 DNA: TGTGCCAGCAGCCTCCAGGTTAGCTCCTACAATGAGCAGTTCTTC. Its translation is CASSLQVSSYNEQFF. The chain links TRBV7-6 to TRBJ2-1; D remains ambiguous. Trimming cost V 5 bases and J 0 bases, with 11 bases left between them. The germline V gene has CDR1 SGHVS and CDR2 FNYEAQ. CDR3 length: 15 residues.

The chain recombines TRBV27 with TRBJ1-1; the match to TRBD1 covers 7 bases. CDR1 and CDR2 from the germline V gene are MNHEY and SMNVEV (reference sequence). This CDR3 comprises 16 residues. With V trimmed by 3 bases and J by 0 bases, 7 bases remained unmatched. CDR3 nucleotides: TGTGCCAGCAGTTTGCGAGGGACAGTTTTGAACACTGAAGCTTTCTTT. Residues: CASSLRGTVLNTEAFF.

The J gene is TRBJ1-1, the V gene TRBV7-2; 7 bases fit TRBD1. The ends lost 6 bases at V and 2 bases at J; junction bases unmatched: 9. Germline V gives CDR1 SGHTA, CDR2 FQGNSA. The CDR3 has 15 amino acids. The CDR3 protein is CASRGGGTVNTEAFF. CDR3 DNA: TGTGCCAGCAGGGGGGGTGGGACAGTAAACACTGAAGCTTTCTTT.

The CDR3 region is CASSESARLGYEQYF. The CDR3, as DNA: TGTGCCAGCAGTGAATCGGCAAGACTGGGCTACGAGCAGTACTTC. The V and J genes are TRBV6-1 and TRBJ2-7; D gene ambiguous. V was clipped by 2 bases and J by 3 bases, with 14 bases between them. This CDR3 region has 15 residues. Germline CDR1 and CDR2: MNHNS and SASEGT.

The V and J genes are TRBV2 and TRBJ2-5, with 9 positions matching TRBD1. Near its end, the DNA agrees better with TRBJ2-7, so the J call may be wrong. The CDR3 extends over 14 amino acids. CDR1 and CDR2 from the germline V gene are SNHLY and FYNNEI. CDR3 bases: TGTGCCAGCAGCGGTACAGGGGGCGGCTACGAGCAGTACTTC. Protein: CASSGTGGGYEQYF.

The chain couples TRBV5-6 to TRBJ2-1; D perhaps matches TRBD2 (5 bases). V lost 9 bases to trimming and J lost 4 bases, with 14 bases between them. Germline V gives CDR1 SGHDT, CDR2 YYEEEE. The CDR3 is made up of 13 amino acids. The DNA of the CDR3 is TGTGCCACCGCAATGGGAGCTTACAATGAGCAGTTCTTC. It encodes CATAMGAYNEQFF. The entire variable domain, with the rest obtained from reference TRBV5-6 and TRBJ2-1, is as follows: DAGVTQSPTHLIKTRGQQVTLRCSPKSGHDTVSWYQQALGQGPQFIFQYYEEEERQRGNFPDRFSGHQFPNYSSELNVNALLLGDSALYLCATAMGAYNEQFFGPGTRLTVL.

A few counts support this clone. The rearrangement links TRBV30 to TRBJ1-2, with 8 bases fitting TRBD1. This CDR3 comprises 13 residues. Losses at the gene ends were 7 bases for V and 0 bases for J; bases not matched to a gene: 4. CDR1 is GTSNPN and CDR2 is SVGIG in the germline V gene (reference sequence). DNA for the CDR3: TGTGCCTTCCGGGACAGGACTAACTATGGCTACACCTTC. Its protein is CAFRDRTNYGYTF. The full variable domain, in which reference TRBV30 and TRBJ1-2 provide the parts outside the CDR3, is SQTIHQWPATLVQPVGSPLSLECTVEGTSNPNLYWYRQAAGRGLQLLFYSVGIGQISSEVPQNLSASRPQDRQFILSSKKLLLSDSGFYLCAFRDRTNYGYTFGSGTRLTVV.

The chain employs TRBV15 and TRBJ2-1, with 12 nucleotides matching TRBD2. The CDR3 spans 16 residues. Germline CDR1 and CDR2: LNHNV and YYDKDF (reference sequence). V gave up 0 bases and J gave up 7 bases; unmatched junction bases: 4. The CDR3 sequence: CATSRDSSGGANEQFF. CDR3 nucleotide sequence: TGTGCCACCAGCAGAGATTCTAGCGGGGGGGCTAATGAGCAGTTCTTC.

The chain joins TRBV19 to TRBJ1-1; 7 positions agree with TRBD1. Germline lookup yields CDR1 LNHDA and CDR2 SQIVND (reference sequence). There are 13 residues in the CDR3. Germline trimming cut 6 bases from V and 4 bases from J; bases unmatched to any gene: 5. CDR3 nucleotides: TGTGCCAGTAGGCCACAGGGGCCCACTGAAGCTTTCTTT. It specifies CASRPQGPTEAFF. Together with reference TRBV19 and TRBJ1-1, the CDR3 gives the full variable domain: DGGITQSPKYLFRKEGQNVTLSCEQNLNHDAMYWYRQDPGQGLRLIYYSQIVNDFQKGDIAEGYSVSREKKESFPLTVTSAQKNPTAFYLCASRPQGPTEAFFGQGTRLTVV.

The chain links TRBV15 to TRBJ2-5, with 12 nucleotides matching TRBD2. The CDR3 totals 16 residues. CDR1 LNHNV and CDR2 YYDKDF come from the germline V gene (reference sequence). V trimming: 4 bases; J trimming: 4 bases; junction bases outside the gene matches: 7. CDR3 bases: TGTGCCACCAGCAAGCTAGCGGGGGGGCTTCGAGAGACCCAGTACTTC. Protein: CATSKLAGGLRETQYF.

In nucleotides, the CDR3 is TGTGCCAGCAGCTTAGGAGGGACAGGGGTGACTGGAAACACCATATATTTT. Its translation is CASSLGGTGVTGNTIYF. This rearrangement joins TRBV7-2 to TRBJ1-3; 10 nucleotides agree with TRBD1. Germline V gene sequence: CDR1 SGHTA, CDR2 FQGNSA. V dropped 1 base and J dropped 2; count of bases not matched to a gene: 5. This CDR3 is built from 17 residues.

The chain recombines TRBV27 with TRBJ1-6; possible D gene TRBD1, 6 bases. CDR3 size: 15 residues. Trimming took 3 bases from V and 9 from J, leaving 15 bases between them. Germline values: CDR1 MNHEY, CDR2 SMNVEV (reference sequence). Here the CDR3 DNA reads TGTGCCAGCAGTTTCTCCAGGGGTACAAGTTCACCCCTCCACTTT. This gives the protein CASSFSRGTSSPLHF.

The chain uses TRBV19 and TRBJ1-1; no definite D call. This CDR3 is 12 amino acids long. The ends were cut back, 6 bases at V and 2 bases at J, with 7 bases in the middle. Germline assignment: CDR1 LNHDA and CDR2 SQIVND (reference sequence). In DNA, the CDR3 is TGTGCCAGTAGCCCACAAAACACTGAAGCTTTCTTT. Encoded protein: CASSPQNTEAFF.

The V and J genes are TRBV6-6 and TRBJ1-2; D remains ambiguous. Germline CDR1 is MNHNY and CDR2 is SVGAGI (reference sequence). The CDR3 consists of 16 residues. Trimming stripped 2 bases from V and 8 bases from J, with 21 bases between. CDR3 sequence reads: CASSYQEEAPSGGYTF. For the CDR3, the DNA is TGTGCCAGCAGTTACCAGGAGGAAGCCCCTTCGGGAGGCTACACCTTC.

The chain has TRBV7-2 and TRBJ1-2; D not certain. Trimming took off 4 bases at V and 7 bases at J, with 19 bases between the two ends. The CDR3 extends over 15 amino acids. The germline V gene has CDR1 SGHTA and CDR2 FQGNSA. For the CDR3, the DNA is TGTGCCAGCAGCTCAGAGGGAGCTTTCTCGTCTGGCTACACCTTC. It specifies CASSSEGAFSSGYTF.

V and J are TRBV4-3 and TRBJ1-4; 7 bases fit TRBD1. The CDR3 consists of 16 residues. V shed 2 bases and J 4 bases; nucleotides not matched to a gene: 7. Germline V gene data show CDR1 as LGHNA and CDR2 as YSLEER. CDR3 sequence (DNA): TGCGCCAGCAGCCAACGGAGGGGGCTTAATAATGAAAAACTGTTTTTT. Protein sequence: CASSQRRGLNNEKLFF.

CDR3 nucleotides: TGTGCCAGCAGTGAAAACGGTAATTCACCCCTCCACTTT. Its protein is CASSENGNSPLHF. The rearrangement joins TRBV6-4 to TRBJ1-6; unclear D gene. CDR3 length: 13 amino acids. The germline CDR1 and CDR2 sequences are MRHNA and SNTAGT. The V gene lost 3 bases and the J gene lost 6 bases, with 6 bases spanning the gap.

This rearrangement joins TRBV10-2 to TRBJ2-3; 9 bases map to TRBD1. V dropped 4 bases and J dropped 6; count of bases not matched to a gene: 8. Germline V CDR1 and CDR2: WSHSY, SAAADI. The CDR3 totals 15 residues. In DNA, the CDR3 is TGCGCCAGCAGTGCGGACAGGGGAGAAATGGATACGCAGTATTTT. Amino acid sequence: CASSADRGEMDTQYF.

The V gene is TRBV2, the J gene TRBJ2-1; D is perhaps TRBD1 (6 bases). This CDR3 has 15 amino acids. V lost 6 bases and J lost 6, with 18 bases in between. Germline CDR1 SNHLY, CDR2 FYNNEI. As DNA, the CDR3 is TGTGCCAGCAGGGAAAACAGGGAGACCCTCAATGAGCAGTTCTTC. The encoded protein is CASRENRETLNEQFF.

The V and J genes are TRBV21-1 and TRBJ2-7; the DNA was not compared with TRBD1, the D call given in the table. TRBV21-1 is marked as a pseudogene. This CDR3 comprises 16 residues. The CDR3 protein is CASSKPRNRDSYEQYF. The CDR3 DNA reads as TGTGCCAGCAGCAAACCCCGGAACAGGGACTCCTACGAGCAGTACTTC.

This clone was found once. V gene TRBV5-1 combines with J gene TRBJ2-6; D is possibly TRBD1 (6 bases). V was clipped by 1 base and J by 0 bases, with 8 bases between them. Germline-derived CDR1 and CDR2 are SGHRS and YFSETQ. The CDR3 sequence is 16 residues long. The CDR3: CASSLRGGSGANVLTF. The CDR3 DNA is TGCGCCAGCAGCTTGAGAGGGGGCTCTGGGGCCAACGTCCTGACTTTC.

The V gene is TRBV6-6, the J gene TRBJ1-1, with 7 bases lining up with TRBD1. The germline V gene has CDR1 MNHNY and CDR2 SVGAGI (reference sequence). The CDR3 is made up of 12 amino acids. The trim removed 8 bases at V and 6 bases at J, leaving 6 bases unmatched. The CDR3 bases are TGTGCCAGCCATCACGGACAGGCTGAAGCTTTCTTT. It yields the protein CASHHGQAEAFF.

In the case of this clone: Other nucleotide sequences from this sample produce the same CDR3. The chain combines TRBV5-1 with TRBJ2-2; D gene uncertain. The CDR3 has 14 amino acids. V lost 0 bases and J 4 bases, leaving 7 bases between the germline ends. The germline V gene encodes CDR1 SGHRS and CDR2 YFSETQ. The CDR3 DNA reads TGCGCCAGCAGCTTGGGACAAGGCACCGGGGAGCTGTTTTTT. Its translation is CASSLGQGTGELFF.